The clone carrying this TCR beta chain was seen a few times. These data come from a study of cytomegalovirus exposure and HLA in healthy donors. V lost 0 bases, J lost 3 bases, and 9 bases stayed unmatched. The germline gives CDR1 SGHTA, CDR2 FQGNSA. The CDR3 runs to 17 residues. PCR involved 60 Vbeta and 13 Jbeta primers. TCRdb keeps only in-frame clones here, not all; method: immunoSEQ multiplex PCR. The sample holds roughly 110,000 clones; roughly 74% are singletons and the top ten take 2.5%. V and J are TRBV7-2 and TRBJ2-7; 9 nucleotides match TRBD1. Sequenced sample: PBMCs. This sequence originates from a man aged 40-50 years in good health and CMV-seronegative. The CDR3 nucleotides are TGTGCCAGCAGCTTAGCCAGTTCGGGACAGGGCCTCTACGAGCAGTACTTC. Its protein is CASSLASSGQGLYEQYF.